These T cell receptor beta chains were read from a single sample in a study of T cells after yellow fever vaccination. In TCRdb, the 5' RACE reads were re-called with MiXCR into one record per CDR3 protein. This table holds some 150,000 distinct CDR3 sequences, about a tenth found once. Source: CD8+ T cells sorted from PBMCs, taken 45 days after the yellow fever booster vaccination. The receptor set was obtained from a man younger than 35 who received the YFV17D yellow fever vaccine. Each CDR3 is given with its conserved first and last residue. A D gene is named only where the DNA matches it firmly. Some rows have no size entry. The others give once, few or many, or a class for an expanded clone.

d_call	clone_size	j_call	v_call	cdr3_nt	cdr3_aa
.	few	TRBJ1-6	TRBV7-2	TGTGCCAGCAGCCCCATCCCGACGGCTTCGGCCCTCCACTTT	CASSPIPTASALHF
.	few	TRBJ2-1	TRBV9	TGTGCCAGCAGCGTAGCTACTGGGAGGGGGGTAGGGAATGAGCAGTTCTTC	CASSVATGRGVGNEQFF
.	.	TRBJ2-1	TRBV5-6	TGTGCCAGCAGCTCCGCCGCGGCCCTCTATGAGCAGTTCTTC	CASSSAAALYEQFF
TRBD2	few	TRBJ2-5	TRBV12-3/TRBV12-4	TGTGCCAGCAGTGTCGGGACTAGCGGGGACCAAGAGACCCAGTACTTC	CASSVGTSGDQETQYF
.	few	TRBJ1-2	TRBV5-4	TGTGCCAGCAGCCTCACGTGGGGGGCTCCCTCCGGCTACACCTTC	CASSLTWGAPSGYTF
TRBD1	few	TRBJ2-2	TRBV11-2	TGTGCCAGCAGCTCCTCGACAGGGAGAAACACCGGGGAGCTGTTTTTT	CASSSSTGRNTGELFF
TRBD2	few	TRBJ2-5	TRBV6-6	TGTGCCAGCAGTTACGAGCGGGGGGGCCGAGAGACCCAGTACTTC	CASSYERGGRETQYF
.	many	TRBJ1-6	TRBV7-9	TGTGCCAGCAGCTTCTCCCGGCCCCAAAATTCACCCCTCCACTTT	CASSFSRPQNSPLHF
.	few	TRBJ2-1	TRBV25-1	TGTGCCAGCAGTGAGTCACTAATTAATGAGCAGTTCTTC	CASSESLINEQFF
.	many	TRBJ1-5	TRBV27	TGTGCCAGCGGCCAGCCCCAGCATTTT	CASGQPQHF
.	few	TRBJ2-1	TRBV7-8	TGTGCCAGCAGCTTAGTTGGGGGTCAGTTCTTC	CASSLVGGQFF
TRBD1	.	TRBJ2-7	TRBV6-1	TGTGCCAGCAGTGACGGACAGGGGAACTACGAGCAGTACTTC	CASSDGQGNYEQYF
TRBD1	few	TRBJ2-7	TRBV5-1	TGCGCCAGCAGCTTTGGGGACAGTTACGAGCAGTACTTC	CASSFGDSYEQYF
.	.	TRBJ2-7	TRBV30	TGTGCCTGGAGTGTATGGGGAACCTACGAGCAGTACTTC	CAWSVWGTYEQYF
.	few	TRBJ2-4	TRBV6-5	TGTGCCAGCAGTTACTCGTCCATAGCCAAAAACATTCAGTACTTC	CASSYSSIAKNIQYF
.	few	TRBJ1-5	TRBV3-1	TGTGCCAGCAGCCAAGATTCGCAGGGGTCCAATCAGCCCCAGCATTTT	CASSQDSQGSNQPQHF
.	few	TRBJ2-1	TRBV4-3	TGCGCCAGCAGCCAGGGTTACAATGAGCAGTTCTTC	CASSQGYNEQFF
.	many	TRBJ2-3	TRBV27	TGTGCCAGCAGTTTAATGCCCGGGACAGATACGCAGTATTTT	CASSLMPGTDTQYF
TRBD1	.	TRBJ1-2	TRBV3-1	TGTGCCAGCAGCCAAGCCCAGGGGGCGGGTGGCTACACCTTC	CASSQAQGAGGYTF
.	.	TRBJ2-4	TRBV14	TGTGCCAGCAGCCAAGGGTCCCGGTTCAAAAACATTCAGTACTTC	CASSQGSRFKNIQYF
TRBD1	.	TRBJ1-1	TRBV5-4	TGTGCCAGCAGACAGGGGGCGTCCACTGAAGCTTTCTTT	CASRQGASTEAFF
.	.	TRBJ1-2	TRBV27	TGTGCCAGCAGTTTATACGGACAAGCCTTCTATGGCTACACCTTC	CASSLYGQAFYGYTF
.	many	TRBJ2-7	TRBV4-3	TGCGCCAGCAGCCAAGATTGGAGTTCAGGCTACGAGCAGTACTTC	CASSQDWSSGYEQYF
.	few	TRBJ1-3	TRBV7-3	TGTGCCAGCAGCTTAAGCGGCAGCTCTGGAAACACCATATATTTT	CASSLSGSSGNTIYF
.	few	TRBJ2-1	TRBV20-1	TGCAGTGCTATTAGCCGGGGCTCCTACAATGAGCAGTTCTTC	CSAISRGSYNEQFF
TRBD1	few	TRBJ2-1	TRBV4-2	TGTGCCAGCAGCCAAATCCTCTGGGACAGGGACAATGAGCAGTTCTTC	CASSQILWDRDNEQFF
TRBD1	few	TRBJ1-2	TRBV7-9	TGTGCCAGCAGCTTGGGACAGGGGGCCTATTATGGCTACACCTTC	CASSLGQGAYYGYTF
.	few	TRBJ1-5	TRBV12-3/TRBV12-4	TGTGCCAGCAGTGGATACCAGGAATATGGCAATCAGCCCCAGCATTTT	CASSGYQEYGNQPQHF
.	.	TRBJ1-1	TRBV7-3	TGTGCCAGCGGCCTGGGCTGGGGCCCTTTGTTCACTGAAGCTTTCTTT	CASGLGWGPLFTEAFF
.	.	TRBJ1-6	TRBV19	TGTGCCAGTAGCCCCTATTCTGGGTATAATTCACCCCTCCACTTT	CASSPYSGYNSPLHF
TRBD2	.	TRBJ2-7	TRBV4-1	TGCGCCAGCAGCTCCCTGAGCGGGGTGGCATACGAGCAGTACTTC	CASSSLSGVAYEQYF
TRBD2	.	TRBJ2-1	TRBV5-4	TGTGCCAGCAGCTTGTTAGCGGGGGGGCCCAATGAGCAGTTCTTC	CASSLLAGGPNEQFF
.	.	TRBJ2-1	TRBV12-3/TRBV12-4	TGTGCCAGCAGTTGGCCAAACAATGAGCAGTTCTTC	CASSWPNNEQFF
.	few	TRBJ2-1	TRBV9	TGTGCCAGCAGCCTTATAAGCCGGACAGGACTATACAATGAGCAGTTCTTC	CASSLISRTGLYNEQFF
TRBD2	.	TRBJ2-5	TRBV6-6	TGTGCCAGCAGTCAGACTAGCGGGGGCCAAGAGACCCAGTACTTC	CASSQTSGGQETQYF
.	many	TRBJ2-3	TRBV9	TGTGCCAGCAGCGTCGAAGGGGCTTCCCCCACAGATACGCAGTATTTT	CASSVEGASPTDTQYF
TRBD1	many	TRBJ1-1	TRBV6-2/TRBV6-3	TGTGCCAGCAGTCCCCGGACAGGGCCAAGTCAGGGTGAAGCTTTCTTT	CASSPRTGPSQGEAFF
TRBD1	few	TRBJ2-6	TRBV4-2	TGTGCCAGCAGCCAAGATCGGACAGGCTGGGCCAACGTCCTGACTTTC	CASSQDRTGWANVLTF
.	.	TRBJ2-5	TRBV9	TGTGCCAGCAGCGTAGGAGACAGTTGGGCAGAGACCCAGTACTTC	CASSVGDSWAETQYF
.	.	TRBJ2-2	TRBV2	TGTGCCAGCAGCCCACCCGACGGGGGCACGGCCGGGGAGCTGTTTTTT	CASSPPDGGTAGELFF
TRBD1	.	TRBJ2-7	TRBV12-3/TRBV12-4	TGTGCCAGCAGTTTCGGGACAGTCGTCACCTACGAGCAGTACTTC	CASSFGTVVTYEQYF
TRBD2	few	TRBJ2-1	TRBV4-3	TGCGCCAGCAGCACCCGACTAGCGGATCCCTACAATGAGCAGTTCTTC	CASSTRLADPYNEQFF